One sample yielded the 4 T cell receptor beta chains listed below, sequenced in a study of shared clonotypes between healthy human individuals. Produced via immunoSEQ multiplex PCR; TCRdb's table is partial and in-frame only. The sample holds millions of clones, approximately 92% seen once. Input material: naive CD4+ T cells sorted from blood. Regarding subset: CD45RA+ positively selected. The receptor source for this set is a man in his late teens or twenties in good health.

CDR3 amino acids: CASSQGQGANTGELFF. DNA for the CDR3: TGCGCCAGCAGCCAAGGCCAGGGGGCGAACACCGGGGAGCTGTTTTTT. The V and J genes are TRBV4-3 and TRBJ2-2; 7 bases are shared with TRBD1. The ends lost 1 base at V and 0 bases at J; junction bases unmatched: 2. The CDR3 has 16 amino acids. The germline gives CDR1 LGHNA, CDR2 YSLEER.

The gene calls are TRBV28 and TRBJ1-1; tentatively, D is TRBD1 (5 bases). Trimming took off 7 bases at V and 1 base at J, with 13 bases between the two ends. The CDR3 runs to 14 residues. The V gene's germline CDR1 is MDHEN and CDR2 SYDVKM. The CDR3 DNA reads TGTGCCAGCAACATAGGAGGGGCGAACACTGAAGCTTTCTTT. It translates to CASNIGGANTEAFF.

This CDR3 reads CASTRAGDGAEAFF. As DNA, the CDR3 is TGTGCCAGCACCCGGGCGGGCGACGGAGCTGAAGCTTTCTTT. The chain has TRBV9 and TRBJ1-1; D call uncertain. The V end lost 6 bases, the J end lost 6 bases, and 18 bases lay between the germline ends. Germline V CDR1 and CDR2: SGDLS, YYNGEE. The CDR3 is 14 amino acids.

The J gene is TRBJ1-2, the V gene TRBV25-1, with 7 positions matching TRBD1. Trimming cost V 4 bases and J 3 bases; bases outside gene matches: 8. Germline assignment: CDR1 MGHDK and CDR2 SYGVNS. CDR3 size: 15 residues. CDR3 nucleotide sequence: TGTGCCAGCAGTGCCGACATTACAGGGGACTATGGCTACACCTTC. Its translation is CASSADITGDYGYTF.